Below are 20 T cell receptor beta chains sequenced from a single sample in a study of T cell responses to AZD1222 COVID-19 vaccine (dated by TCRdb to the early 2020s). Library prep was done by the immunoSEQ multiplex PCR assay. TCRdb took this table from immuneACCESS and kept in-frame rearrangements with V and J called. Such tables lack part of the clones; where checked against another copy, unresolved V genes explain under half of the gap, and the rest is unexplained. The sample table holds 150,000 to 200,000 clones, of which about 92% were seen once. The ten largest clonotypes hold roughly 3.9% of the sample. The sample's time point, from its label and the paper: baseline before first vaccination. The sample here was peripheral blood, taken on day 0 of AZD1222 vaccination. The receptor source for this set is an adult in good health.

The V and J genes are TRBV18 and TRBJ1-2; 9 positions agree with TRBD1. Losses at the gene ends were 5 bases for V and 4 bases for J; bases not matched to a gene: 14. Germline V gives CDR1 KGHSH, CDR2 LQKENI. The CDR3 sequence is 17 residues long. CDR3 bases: TGTGCCAGCTCAGCTCCCGGGACAGGGACGCTTGGCTATGGCTACACCTTC. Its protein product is CASSAPGTGTLGYGYTF.

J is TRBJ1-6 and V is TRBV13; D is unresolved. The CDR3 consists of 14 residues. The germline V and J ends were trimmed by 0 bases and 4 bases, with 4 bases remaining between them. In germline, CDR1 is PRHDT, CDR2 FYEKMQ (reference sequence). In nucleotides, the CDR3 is TGTGCCAGCAGCTTAGGACAGTATAATTCACCCCTCCACTTT. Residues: CASSLGQYNSPLHF.

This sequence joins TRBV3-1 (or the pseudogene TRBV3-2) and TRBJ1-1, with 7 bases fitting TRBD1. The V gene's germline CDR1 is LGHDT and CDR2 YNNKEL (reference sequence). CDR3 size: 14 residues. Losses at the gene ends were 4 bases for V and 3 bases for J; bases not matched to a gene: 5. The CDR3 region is CASSPSGGYTEAFF. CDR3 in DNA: TGTGCCAGCAGCCCATCAGGGGGTTACACTGAAGCTTTCTTT.

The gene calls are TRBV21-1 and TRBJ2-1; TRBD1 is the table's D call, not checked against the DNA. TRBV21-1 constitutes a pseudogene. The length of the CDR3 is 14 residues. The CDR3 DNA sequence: TGTGCCAGCAGCGGCCAGACAGGGAGAAATGAGCAGTTCTTC. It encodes CASSGQTGRNEQFF.

The CDR3 DNA is TGTGCTACCGTCTGGGGGACTAGCGGGAGAGAGACCCAGTACTTC. It yields the protein CATVWGTSGRETQYF. V and J are TRBV7-9 and TRBJ2-5; 14 bases are shared with TRBD2. The CDR3 length is 15 residues. Per germline, CDR1 SEHNR and CDR2 FQNEAQ (reference sequence).

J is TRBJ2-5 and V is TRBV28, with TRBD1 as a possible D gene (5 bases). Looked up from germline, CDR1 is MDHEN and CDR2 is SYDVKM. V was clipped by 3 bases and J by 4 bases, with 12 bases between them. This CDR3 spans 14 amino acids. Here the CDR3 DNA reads TGTGCCAGCAGTTTTGATTGGGGCTCAGAGACCCAGTACTTC. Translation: CASSFDWGSETQYF.

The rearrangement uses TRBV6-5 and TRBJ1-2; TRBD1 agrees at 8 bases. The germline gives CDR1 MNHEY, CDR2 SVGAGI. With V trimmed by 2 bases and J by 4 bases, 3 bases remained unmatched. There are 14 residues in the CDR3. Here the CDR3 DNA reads TGTGCCAGCAGTTACGGACAGGGTGGCTATGGCTACACCTTC. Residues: CASSYGQGGYGYTF.

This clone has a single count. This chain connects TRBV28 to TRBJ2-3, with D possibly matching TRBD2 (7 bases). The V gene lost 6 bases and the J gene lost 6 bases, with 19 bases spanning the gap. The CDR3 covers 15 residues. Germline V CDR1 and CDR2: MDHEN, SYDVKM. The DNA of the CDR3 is TGTGCCAGCAGCCGCGGGGGCCCATTTCTGGATACGCAGTATTTT. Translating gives CASSRGGPFLDTQYF.

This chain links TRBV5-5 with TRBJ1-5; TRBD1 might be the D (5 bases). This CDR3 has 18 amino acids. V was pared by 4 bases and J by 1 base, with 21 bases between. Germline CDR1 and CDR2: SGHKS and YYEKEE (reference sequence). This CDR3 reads CASSLRDPHAGSNQPQHF. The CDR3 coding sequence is TGTGCCAGCAGCCTCCGGGACCCCCACGCAGGCAGCAATCAGCCCCAGCATTTT. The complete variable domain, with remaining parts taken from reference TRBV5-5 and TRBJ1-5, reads DAGVTQSPTHLIKTRGQQVTLRCSPISGHKSVSWYQQVLGQGPQFIFQYYEKEERGRGNFPDRFSARQFPNYSSELNVNALLLGDSALYLCASSLRDPHAGSNQPQHFGDGTRLSIL.

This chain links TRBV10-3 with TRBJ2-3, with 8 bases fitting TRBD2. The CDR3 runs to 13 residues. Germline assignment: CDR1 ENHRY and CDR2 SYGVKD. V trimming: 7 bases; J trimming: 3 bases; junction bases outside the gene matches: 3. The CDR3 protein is CAIKTSVTDTQYF. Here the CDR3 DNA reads TGTGCCATCAAGACTAGCGTAACAGATACGCAGTATTTT.

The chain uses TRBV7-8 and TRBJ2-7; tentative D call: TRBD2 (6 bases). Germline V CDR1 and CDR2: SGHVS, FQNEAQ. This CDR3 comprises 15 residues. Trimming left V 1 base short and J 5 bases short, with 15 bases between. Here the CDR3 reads CASSLGHGGGNEQYF. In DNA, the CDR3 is TGTGCCAGCAGCTTAGGCCACGGTGGGGGGAACGAGCAGTACTTC.

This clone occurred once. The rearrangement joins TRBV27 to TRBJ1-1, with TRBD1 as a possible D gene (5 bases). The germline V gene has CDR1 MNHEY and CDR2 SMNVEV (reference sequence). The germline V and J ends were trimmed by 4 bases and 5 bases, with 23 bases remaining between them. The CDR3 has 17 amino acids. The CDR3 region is CASSSIPPGQGGTEAFF. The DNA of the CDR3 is TGTGCCAGCAGTTCTATCCCCCCGGGGCAGGGAGGGACTGAAGCTTTCTTT.

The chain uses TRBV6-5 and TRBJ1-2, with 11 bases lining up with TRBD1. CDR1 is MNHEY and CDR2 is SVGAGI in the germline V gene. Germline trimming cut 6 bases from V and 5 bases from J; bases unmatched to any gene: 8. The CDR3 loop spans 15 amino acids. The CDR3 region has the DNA TGTGCCAGCAGATCTTCCGGGACAGGGGGTTATGGCTACACCTTC. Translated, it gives CASRSSGTGGYGYTF.

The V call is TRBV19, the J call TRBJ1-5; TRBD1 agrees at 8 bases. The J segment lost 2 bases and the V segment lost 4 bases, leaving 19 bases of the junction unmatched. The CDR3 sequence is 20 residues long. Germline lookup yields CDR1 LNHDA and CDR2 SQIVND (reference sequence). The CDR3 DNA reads TGTGCCAGTAGTAGCCGACAGGGGATGGTTAGGGGTAAGGGCAATCAGCCCCAGCATTTT. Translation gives CASSSRQGMVRGKGNQPQHF.

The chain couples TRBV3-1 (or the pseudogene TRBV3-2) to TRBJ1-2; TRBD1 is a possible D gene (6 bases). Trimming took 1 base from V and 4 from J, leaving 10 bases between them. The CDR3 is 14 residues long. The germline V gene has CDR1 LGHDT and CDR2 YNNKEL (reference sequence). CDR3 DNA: TGTGCCAGCAGCCAAGGACAGGTTGGCTATGGCTACACCTTC. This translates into CASSQGQVGYGYTF.

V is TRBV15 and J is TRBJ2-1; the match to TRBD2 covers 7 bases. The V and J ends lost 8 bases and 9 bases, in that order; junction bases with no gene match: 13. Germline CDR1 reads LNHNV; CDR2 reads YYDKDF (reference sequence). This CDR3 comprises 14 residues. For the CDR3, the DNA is TGTGCCACCCGCGCCGGGACTACCTTAGGTGAGCAGTTCTTC. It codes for CATRAGTTLGEQFF.

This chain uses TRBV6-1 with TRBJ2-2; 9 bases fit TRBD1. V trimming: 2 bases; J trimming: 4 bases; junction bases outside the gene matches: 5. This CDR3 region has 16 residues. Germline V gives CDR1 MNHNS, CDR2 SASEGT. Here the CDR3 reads CASSEPGQGFTGELFF. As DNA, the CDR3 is TGTGCCAGCAGTGAACCGGGACAGGGTTTCACCGGGGAGCTGTTTTTT.

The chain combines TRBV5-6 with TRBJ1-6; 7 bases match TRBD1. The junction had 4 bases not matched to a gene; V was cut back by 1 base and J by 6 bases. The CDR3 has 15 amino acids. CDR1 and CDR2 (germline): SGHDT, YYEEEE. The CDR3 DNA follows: TGTGCCAGCAGCTTGTTGGGACAGACTAATTCACCCCTCCACTTT. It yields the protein CASSLLGQTNSPLHF.

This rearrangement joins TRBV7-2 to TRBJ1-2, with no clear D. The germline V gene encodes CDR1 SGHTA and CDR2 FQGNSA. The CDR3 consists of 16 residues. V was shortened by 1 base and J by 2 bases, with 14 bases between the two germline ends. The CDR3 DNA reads TGTGCCAGCAGCTTAGGTCTCGGACGGCTAAACTATGGCTACACCTTC. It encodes CASSLGLGRLNYGYTF.

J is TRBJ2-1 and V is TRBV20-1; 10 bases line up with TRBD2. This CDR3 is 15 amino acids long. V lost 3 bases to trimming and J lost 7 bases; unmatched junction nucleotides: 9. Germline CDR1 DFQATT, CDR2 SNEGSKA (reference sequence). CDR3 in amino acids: CSASRGVAGGNEQFF. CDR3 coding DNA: TGCAGTGCTAGTCGGGGGGTAGCGGGAGGAAATGAGCAGTTCTTC.